These 15 T cell receptor beta chains originate from one sample sequenced in a study of T cells after yellow fever vaccination. TCRdb re-derived calls from the 5' RACE reads in MiXCR, one entry per CDR3 protein. Among fewer than 400,000 distinct CDR3 sequences listed, roughly 10% were seen once. The sequenced sample was CD4+ T cells sorted from PBMCs, obtained 45 days after the yellow fever booster vaccination. The receptors were sampled from a man aged 18 to 35 who received the YFV17D yellow fever vaccine.

This clonotype was observed a handful of times. The V gene is TRBV9, the J gene TRBJ2-3, with 7 bases aligning to TRBD2. Germline CDR1 is SGDLS and CDR2 is YYNGEE. The length of the CDR3 is 14 residues. J was trimmed by 3 bases and V by 2 bases; bases with no gene match: 3. The CDR3 reads CASSVRGGTDTQYF. In DNA, the CDR3 is TGTGCCAGCAGCGTTCGGGGAGGGACAGATACGCAGTATTTT.

The chain is built from TRBV12-5 and TRBJ1-5; no firm D call. This CDR3 is built from 11 residues. V lost 6 bases, J lost 9 bases, and 9 bases lay in between. Per the germline V gene, CDR1 is LGHNT and CDR2 is FRNRAP. This CDR3 is CASGPEGPQHF. CDR3 in DNA: TGTGCTAGTGGCCCCGAGGGGCCCCAGCATTTT. The full variable domain, its missing parts supplied by reference TRBV12-5 and TRBJ1-5, is DARVTQTPRHKVTEMGQEVTMRCQPILGHNTVFWYRQTMMQGLELLAYFRNRAPLDDSGMPKDRFSAEMPDATLATLKIQPSEPRDSAVYFCASGPEGPQHFGDGTRLSIL.

The chain has TRBV7-2 and TRBJ1-6; weak D call: TRBD1 (6 bases). This CDR3 region has 14 residues. Germline CDR1 and CDR2: SGHTA and FQGNSA. V was clipped by 6 bases and J by 8 bases, with 14 bases between them. Here the CDR3 DNA reads TGTGCCAGCAGTAACAGGGTTGGAGATTCACCCCTCCACTTT. Encoded protein: CASSNRVGDSPLHF.

This clonotype was counted at least ten times. The gene calls are TRBV5-1 and TRBJ2-7; a weak D match, TRBD1 (6 bases). Trimming stripped 6 bases from V and 7 bases from J, with 17 bases between. There are 13 residues in the CDR3. Germline V gene lookup returns CDR1 SGHRS and CDR2 YFSETQ. This CDR3 is CASTHRDSSEQYF. The CDR3 bases are TGCGCCAGCACACACAGGGATTCGAGTGAGCAGTACTTC.

In this sample, this clonotype turned up a few times. This chain joins TRBV10-3 and TRBJ1-3; D gene unclear. The CDR3 is made up of 16 amino acids. Germline CDR1 ENHRY, CDR2 SYGVKD. V lost 3 bases, J lost 0 bases, and 12 bases lay in between. The CDR3 DNA is TGTGCCATCAGTGAAGGAAGGGAGCGCTCTGGAAACACCATATATTTT. Translation gives CAISEGRERSGNTIYF.

The gene calls are TRBV12-3 or TRBV12-4 and TRBJ1-1; possible D gene TRBD1, 5 bases. The CDR3 runs to 12 residues. V lost 2 bases to trimming and J lost 7 bases, with 8 bases between them. Here the CDR3 reads CASSLQGFEAFF. Written as DNA, the CDR3 is TGTGCCAGCAGTTTACAGGGCTTTGAAGCTTTCTTT.

This clonotype was detected only a few times. The chain combines TRBV28 with TRBJ2-5, with 7 bases lining up with TRBD2. The CDR3 is 14 residues long. Germline V gene data show CDR1 as MDHEN and CDR2 as SYDVKM. Unmatched junction bases numbered 9, after V lost 7 bases and J lost 4 bases. Written as DNA, the CDR3 is TGTGCCAGCACCTCCGTGGGGGAGGGAGAGACCCAGTACTTC. Translated, it gives CASTSVGEGETQYF.

This clonotype was seen at least ten times. This rearrangement joins TRBV5-1 to TRBJ2-3, with D unresolved. Germline CDR1 is SGHRS and CDR2 is YFSETQ. The CDR3 has 14 residues. V was clipped by 1 base and J by 4 bases, with 10 bases between them. The CDR3 nucleotides read TGCGCCAGCAGCTTGAGGCTTTTCGCAGATACGCAGTATTTT. Protein sequence: CASSLRLFADTQYF.

In its sample, this clonotype was seen a few times. V and J are TRBV20-1 and TRBJ1-1; TRBD1 is a possible D gene (5 bases). The length of the CDR3 is 12 residues. Trimming stripped 6 bases from V and 1 base from J, with 9 bases between. CDR1 is DFQATT, CDR2 SNEGSKA, per germline (reference sequence). This CDR3 reads CSAPRGNTEAFF. Written as DNA, the CDR3 is TGCAGTGCCCCGAGGGGGAACACTGAAGCTTTCTTT.

The chain uses TRBV5-1 and TRBJ1-1; D may be TRBD1 (5 bases). The ends were cut back, 2 bases at V and 11 bases at J, with 13 bases in the middle. The CDR3 is made up of 12 amino acids. Germline CDR1 and CDR2: SGHRS and YFSETQ. The DNA of the CDR3 is TGCGCCAGCAGCTTTCTTGGGGGATCGGCTTTCTTT. It translates to CASSFLGGSAFF.

V and J are TRBV6-5 and TRBJ2-7, with D possibly matching TRBD1 (6 bases). V lost 6 bases and J 6 bases, leaving 21 bases between the germline ends. The CDR3 contains 15 residues. CDR1 and CDR2 from the germline V gene are MNHEY and SVGAGI. CDR3 sequence: CASRELRDIASEQYF. The CDR3, as DNA: TGTGCCAGCAGGGAACTCCGGGACATAGCCTCCGAGCAGTACTTC.

J is TRBJ1-5 and V is TRBV18, with D possibly TRBD1 on 6 matching bases. In germline, CDR1 is KGHSH, CDR2 LQKENI. The CDR3 spans 16 residues. V was trimmed by 6 bases and J by 4 bases, leaving 19 bases between them. CDR3 residues: CASSQVGGDTNQPQHF. CDR3 bases: TGTGCCAGCTCCCAGGTCGGGGGGGACACTAATCAGCCCCAGCATTTT. Based on the CDR3 plus reference TRBV18 and TRBJ1-5, the full variable domain is NAGVMQNPRHLVRRRGQEARLRCSPMKGHSHVYWYRQLPEEGLKFMVYLQKENIIDESGMPKERFSAEFPKEGPSILRIQQVVRGDSAAYFCASSQVGGDTNQPQHFGDGTRLSIL.

The V gene is TRBV7-2, the J gene TRBJ2-1; either TRBD1 or TRBD2 may fit D (5 bases each). This CDR3 has 16 residues. The V gene's germline CDR1 is SGHTA and CDR2 FQGNSA. V lost 7 bases, J lost 9 bases, and 25 bases lay in between. The CDR3 loop reads CASTDTGTRVKAEQFF. Written as DNA, the CDR3 is TGTGCCAGCACCGATACCGGGACCCGGGTGAAGGCTGAGCAGTTCTTC.

This clonotype was observed a handful of times. This rearrangement joins TRBV7-8 to TRBJ2-7; TRBD2 matches at 7 bases. The germline V gene has CDR1 SGHVS and CDR2 FQNEAQ. Trimming removed 5 bases from V and 3 bases from J; junction bases left unmatched: 4. CDR3 length: 13 amino acids. The CDR3 region is CASSPWGGYEQYF. In DNA, the CDR3 is TGTGCCAGCAGCCCCTGGGGGGGCTACGAGCAGTACTTC.

The V gene is TRBV5-1, the J gene TRBJ1-2, with D tentatively TRBD1 (5 bases). The CDR3 totals 13 residues. Germline CDR1 reads SGHRS; CDR2 reads YFSETQ. Trimming removed 0 bases at V and 6 bases at J, with 9 bases between. The CDR3 DNA reads TGCGCCAGCAGCTTGGGGGGACGAGATGGCTACACCTTC. Protein product: CASSLGGRDGYTF.